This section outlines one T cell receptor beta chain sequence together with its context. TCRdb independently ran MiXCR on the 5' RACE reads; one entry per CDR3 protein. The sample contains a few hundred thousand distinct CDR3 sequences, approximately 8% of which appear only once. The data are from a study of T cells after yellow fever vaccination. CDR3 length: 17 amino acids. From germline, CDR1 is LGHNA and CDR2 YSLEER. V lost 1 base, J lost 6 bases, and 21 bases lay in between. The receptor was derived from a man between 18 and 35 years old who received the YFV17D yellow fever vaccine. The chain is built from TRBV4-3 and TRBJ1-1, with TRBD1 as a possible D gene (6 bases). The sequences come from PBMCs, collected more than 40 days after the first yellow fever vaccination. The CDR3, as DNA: TGCGCCAGCAGCCAAGTTTGGTCACAGGGACCTGGGGCTGAAGCTTTCTTT. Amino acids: CASSQVWSQGPGAEAFF.